The entry below describes one T cell receptor beta chain. Its antigen target is currently unknown. Within one base of it there is no much larger clone, and no base qualities were kept. The data were taken from a study of blood T cell repertoires in COVID-19 (dated by TCRdb to the early 2020s). A note on the overall study: Samples from collaborators originated in the United States, Italy and Spain and spanned both the acute and convalescent phases of COVID-19. The repertoires were made available in a free public database intended to serve as a resource for research on the immune response to SARS-CoV-2. The prospective study material was composed of cDNA or gDNA derived from T cells, B-cell-depleted T cells, or PBMCs. Nearly every sample came with metadata listing a de-identified subject ID, COVID-19 status, age in years and sex. The samples were drawn from two sources: the first 160 participants of the ongoing ImmuneRACE study, and 1,000 to 1,500 subjects contributed by 6 global collaborators. Subjects who had been exposed to COVID-19, were actively infected with it, or had recovered from it provided the deeply sampled blood TCRbeta repertoires that made up the dataset. HLA class I and class II types, where available, came from metadata supplied by the sample provider rather than from assay-based typing. The study at large found these results: How much clinical and demographic metadata was included differed by source and by participant, and the metadata was provided uncurated.

The immunoSEQ Assay, a bias-controlled multiplex PCR, was used to amplify TCRbeta CDR3 regions from genomic DNA. Processing in the source paper ran as follows. Nucleated cell counts per sample were estimated from amplification of reference gene primers within the assay. To quantify the absolute abundance of each unique TCRbeta CDR3 rearrangement, sequence reads were collapsed and filtered. For each sample, productive Simpson clonality was calculated as the square root of Simpson's diversity index over productive rearrangements. The table comes from immuneACCESS by way of TCRdb, which keeps in-frame sequences with V and J called. Part of the clones is missing from these tables; in studies checked, under half for an unresolved V gene and the rest for unknown reasons. D and trimming come from the DNA, and the V and J calls and clone size come from that table. This sample lists 200,000 to 300,000 clones; about 87% were detected once. The ten biggest clones cover around 6.6% of the sample.

In Seattle, one collaborating source enrolled patients while the infection was active and tracked those patients longitudinally over the course of disease. Each collaborating institution followed its own protocols to collect whole blood in K2EDTA tubes. For TCRbeta analysis, collaborator samples were shipped as frozen whole blood, as isolated PBMCs, or as DNA extracted from either sample type. The germline ends are 8 bases apart after V is trimmed by 6 bases and J by 0 bases. The germline V gene encodes CDR1 ENHRY and CDR2 SYGVKD. Taken from cysteine to phenylalanine, the CDR3 has 13 residues. This entry keeps only the CDR3 DNA: 39 bases, framed from base 1.

Rearrangement joined TRBV10-3 to TRBJ2-5; the D gene is perhaps TRBD1, on 6 matching bases. Sequenced: peripheral blood. The receptor comes from a woman aged 30 to 39 with COVID-19, enrolled during active disease. The CDR3 protein sequence reads: CAISRDNQETQYF. The DNA sequence is given as TGTGCCATCAGCCGGGACAACCAAGAGACCCAGTACTTC.